This TCR beta chain stems from a study of blood T cell repertoires in COVID-19. Study-level information: From T cells, B-cell-depleted T cells, or PBMCs came the material, which was cDNA or gDNA.

Profiled with immunoSEQ multiplex PCR; TCRdb holds only in-frame clones, not every one. The sample consists of around 93,000 clones, about 76% of them appearing once. The CDR3 is made up of 13 amino acids. V was pared by 6 bases and J by 6 bases, with 3 bases of the junction left unmatched. Looked up from germline, CDR1 is SGHVS and CDR2 is FQNEAQ. This receptor was taken from a woman of 80 years or more with acute or convalescent COVID-19. Sequencing used peripheral blood. This chain joins TRBV7-8 and TRBJ2-2; 8 bases are a match to TRBD1. In nucleotides, the CDR3 is TGTGCCAGCAGTACAGGGGGTTCCGGGGAGCTGTTTTTT. Amino acid sequence: CASSTGGSGELFF.